The T cell receptor beta chain under discussion was sequenced for a study of T cell responses to AZD1222 COVID-19 vaccine. Study as a whole: Second-dose intervals near 4 or 12 weeks were combined. Findings and limits, study-wide: Dominant CD4 TCR responses targeted spike regions 160-218 and 743-854. The donor group comprised mostly white British people and more females; the analysis possibly underestimated clonal diversity. An increase in Spike-specific TCR breadth and depth was observed after two AZD1222 doses.

Comment on this clone: Its antigen remains unknown.

The method was immunoSEQ multiplex PCR; TCRdb's version includes in-frame clones alone and lacks a portion of them. The data show over 150,000 clones, roughly 90% seen once. The CDR3 is made up of 14 amino acids. The V and J ends lost 5 bases and 3 bases respectively, with 14 bases between them. The germline gives CDR1 MNHEY, CDR2 SVGAGI. The rearrangement joins TRBV6-5 to TRBJ2-7, with D perhaps matching TRBD2 (6 bases). The TCR was taken from an adult in good health. The input for sequencing was peripheral blood, taken on day 0 of AZD1222 vaccination. The CDR3 coding sequence is TGTGCCAGCAGTACTACGCCGGGGGTCTACGAGCAGTACTTC. It encodes CASSTTPGVYEQYF.